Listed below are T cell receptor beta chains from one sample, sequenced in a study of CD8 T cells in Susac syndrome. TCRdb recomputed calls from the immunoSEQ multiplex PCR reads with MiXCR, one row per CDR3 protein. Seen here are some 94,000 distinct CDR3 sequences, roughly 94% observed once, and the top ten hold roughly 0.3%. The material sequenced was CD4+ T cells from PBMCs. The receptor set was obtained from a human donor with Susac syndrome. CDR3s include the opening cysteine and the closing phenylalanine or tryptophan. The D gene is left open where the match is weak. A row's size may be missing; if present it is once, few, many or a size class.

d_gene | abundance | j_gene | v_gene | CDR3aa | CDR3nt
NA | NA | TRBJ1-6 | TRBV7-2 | CASSLAVGSYNSPLHF | TGTGCCAGCAGCTTAGCCGTCGGCTCCTATAATTCACCCCTCCACTTT
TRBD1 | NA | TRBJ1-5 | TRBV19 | CASTPTGYSNQPQHF | TGTGCCAGTACCCCGACAGGGTATAGCAATCAGCCCCAGCATTTT
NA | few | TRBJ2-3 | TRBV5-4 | CASSRPADTQYF | TGTGCCAGCAGCCGTCCAGCAGATACGCAGTATTTT
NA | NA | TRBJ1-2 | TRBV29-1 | CSVPLRGDYGYTF | TGCAGCGTTCCGTTGAGGGGAGACTATGGCTACACCTTC
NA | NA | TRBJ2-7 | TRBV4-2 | CASSRPGGRGDSYEQYF | TGTGCCAGCAGCCGTCCGGGGGGTAGGGGGGACTCCTACGAGCAGTACTTC
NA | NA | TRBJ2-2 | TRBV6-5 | CASSYSITGELFF | TGTGCCAGCAGTTACTCGATCACCGGGGAGCTGTTTTTT
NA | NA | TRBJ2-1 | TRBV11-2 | CASSLQDSLYNEQFF | TGTGCCAGCAGCTTGCAAGACAGCCTTTACAATGAGCAGTTCTTC
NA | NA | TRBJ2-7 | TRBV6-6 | CASSLVQGSSYEQYF | TGTGCCAGCAGCTTAGTCCAGGGCAGCTCCTACGAGCAGTACTTC
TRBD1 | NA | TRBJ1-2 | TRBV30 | CAWSAGDRPNYGYTF | TGTGCCTGGAGCGCCGGGGACAGGCCTAACTATGGCTACACCTTC
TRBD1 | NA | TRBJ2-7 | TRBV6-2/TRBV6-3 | CASRPRQGFSYEQYF | TGTGCCAGCAGACCTCGACAGGGATTCTCCTACGAGCAGTACTTC
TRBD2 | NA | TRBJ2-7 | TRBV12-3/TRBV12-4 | CASSLLAGGGEQYF | TGTGCCAGCAGTTTATTAGCGGGGGGTGGCGAGCAGTACTTC
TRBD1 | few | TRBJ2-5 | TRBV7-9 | CASSSDRGQETQYF | TGTGCCAGCAGCTCGGACAGGGGGCAAGAGACCCAGTACTTC
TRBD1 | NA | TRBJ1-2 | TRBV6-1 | CASSEAGQGVAGYTF | TGTGCCAGCAGTGAAGCGGGACAGGGCGTTGCCGGCTACACCTTC
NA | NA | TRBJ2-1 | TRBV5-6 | CASSFGTSNNEQFF | TGTGCCAGCAGCTTCGGGACAAGCAACAATGAGCAGTTCTTC
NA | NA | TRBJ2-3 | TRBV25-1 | CASSEPVHTDTQYF | TGTGCCAGCAGTGAACCGGTCCACACAGATACGCAGTATTTT
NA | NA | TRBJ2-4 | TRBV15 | CATSRDHEGENIQYF | TGTGCCACCAGCAGAGATCACGAGGGGGAAAACATTCAGTACTTC
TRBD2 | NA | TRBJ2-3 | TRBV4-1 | CASSQAGSGGAADTQYF | TGCGCCAGCAGCCAAGCCGGGAGCGGGGGGGCCGCAGATACGCAGTATTTT
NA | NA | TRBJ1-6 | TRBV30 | CAWSTPGDSPLHF | TGTGCCTGGAGTACCCCTGGAGATTCACCCCTCCACTTT
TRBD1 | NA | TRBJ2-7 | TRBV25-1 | CASSIPGTGREEQYF | TGTGCCAGCAGTATACCCGGGACAGGGCGAGAGGAGCAGTACTTC
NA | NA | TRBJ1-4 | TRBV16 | CASSQSGDSYEKLFF | TGTGCCAGCAGCCAATCGGGCGACAGTTATGAAAAACTGTTTTTT
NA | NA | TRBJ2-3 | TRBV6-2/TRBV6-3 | CASTPLGGRDTDTQYF | TGTGCCAGCACCCCCCTCGGGGGGCGAGACACAGATACGCAGTATTTT
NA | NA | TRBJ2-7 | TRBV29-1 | CSVRGASYEQYF | TGCAGCGTACGCGGGGCATCCTACGAGCAGTACTTC
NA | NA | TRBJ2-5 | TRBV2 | CASRANGGETQYF | TGTGCCAGCAGGGCGAACGGGGGAGAGACCCAGTACTTC
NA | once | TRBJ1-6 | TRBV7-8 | CASSSTLETSNSPLHF | TGTGCCAGCAGCTCAACCCTAGAGACCTCCAATTCACCCCTCCACTTT
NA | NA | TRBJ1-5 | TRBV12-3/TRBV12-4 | CASSLVLNQPQHF | TGTGCCAGCAGTTTAGTCCTCAATCAGCCCCAGCATTTT
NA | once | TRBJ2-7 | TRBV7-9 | CASSLGSQGNEQYF | TGTGCCAGCAGCTTAGGATCACAGGGTAACGAGCAGTACTTC
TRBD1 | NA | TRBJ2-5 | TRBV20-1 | CSAFRDSQETQYF | TGCAGTGCTTTTCGGGACAGCCAAGAGACCCAGTACTTC
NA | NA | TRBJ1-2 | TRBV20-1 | CSATRNYGYTF | TGCAGTGCTACAAGGAACTATGGCTACACCTTC
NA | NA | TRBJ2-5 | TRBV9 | CASSVEDTGYQETQYF | TGTGCCAGCAGCGTAGAGGACACAGGGTACCAAGAGACCCAGTACTTC
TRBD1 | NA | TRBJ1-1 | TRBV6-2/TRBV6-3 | CASSSRDLGQANTETFF | TGTGCCAGCAGTTCACGTGACTTGGGACAGGCGAACACTGAAACTTTCTTT
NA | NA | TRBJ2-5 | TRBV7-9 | CASLRGEETQYF | TGTGCCAGCTTGAGGGGGGAAGAGACCCAGTACTTC
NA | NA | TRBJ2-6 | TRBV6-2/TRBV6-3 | CASTGANVLTF | TGTGCCAGCACCGGGGCCAACGTCCTGACTTTC
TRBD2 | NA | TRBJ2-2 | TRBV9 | CASSVTAGGRDGELFF | TGTGCCAGCAGCGTGACGGCGGGGGGCAGAGACGGGGAGCTGTTTTTT
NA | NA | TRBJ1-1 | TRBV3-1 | CASSPGEGAFF | TGTGCCAGCAGCCCCGGGGAAGGGGCTTTCTTT
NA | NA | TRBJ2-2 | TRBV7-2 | CASSHSTGELFF | TGTGCCAGCAGCCACTCCACCGGGGAGCTGTTTTTT